This TCR beta chain was recorded in a study of response to subunit inactivated influenza vaccine. Study-wide results and caveats: Each seasonal flu vaccination may recruit only limited new T cells, authors suggested.

MiXCR was run by TCRdb on the RT-PCR reads, yielding one entry per CDR3 protein. The sample lists more than 600,000 distinct CDR3 sequences; 15% to 20% were seen once. The CDR3 runs 16 residues. Trimming removed 2 bases at V and 0 bases at J, with 11 bases between. This clonotype was counted between two and nine times. Its antigen is as yet unknown. The sequencing here drew on PBMCs from blood, taken around 5 days after vaccination. This clonotype originated in a man over 45 who received an inactivated influenza vaccine. This sequence joins TRBV12-3 or TRBV12-4 and TRBJ2-1; unclear D gene. CDR3 amino acids: CASSLSWQSSYNEQFF. CDR3 bases: TGTGCCAGCAGTTTATCATGGCAGAGCTCCTACAATGAGCAGTTCTTC.